Listed here are 23 T cell receptor beta chains from one sample, sequenced in a study of blood T cell repertoires in COVID-19. Using immunoSEQ multiplex PCR, the repertoire was profiled, and TCRdb retains in-frame clones only, with some absent. The sample gives 200,000 to 250,000 clones, about 83% of which show up once; around 1.3% is in the top ten. The sample taken for sequencing was peripheral blood. All receptors derive from a woman aged 25 to 39 with COVID-19, enrolled during active disease.

The chain links TRBV6-6 to TRBJ2-3; TRBD2 agrees at 8 bases. Germline V lookup: CDR1 MNHNY, CDR2 SVGAGI (reference sequence). Unmatched junction bases numbered 4, after V lost 3 bases and J lost 5 bases. The CDR3 spans 14 residues. The CDR3 DNA sequence: TGTGCCAGCAGTTATGGACTAGCCGAAGATACGCAGTATTTT. This encodes CASSYGLAEDTQYF.

The genes are TRBV12-3 or TRBV12-4 and TRBJ2-7, with a possible D match to TRBD2 (5 bases). The CDR3 loop spans 12 amino acids. The V gene lost 6 bases and the J gene lost 0 bases, with 6 bases spanning the gap. The CDR3 sequence: CASRDSSYEQYF. The CDR3 DNA reads as TGTGCCAGCAGGGACTCCTCCTACGAGCAGTACTTC.

CDR3 residues: CASSSGGEGSPLHF. The CDR3 DNA is TGTGCCAGCAGCTCAGGGGGCGAAGGATCACCCCTCCACTTT. The chain has TRBV7-2 and TRBJ1-6; the match to TRBD1 covers 8 bases. Germline loops: CDR1 SGHTA, CDR2 FQGNSA. This CDR3 is 14 amino acids long. V dropped 4 bases and J dropped 10; count of bases not matched to a gene: 6.

The V call is TRBV11-2, the J call TRBJ2-1, with 10 bases fitting TRBD1. V shed 4 bases, J shed 1 base, and the junction held 7 bases outside the gene matches. In germline, CDR1 is SGHAT, CDR2 FQNNGV. The CDR3 length is 17 residues. The CDR3 bases are TGTGCCAGCAGCTCCCCGGGACAGGGGAGTTCCTACAATGAGCAGTTCTTC. Protein sequence: CASSSPGQGSSYNEQFF.

This clone was found once. The genes are TRBV7-3 and TRBJ2-7; D gene ambiguous. The CDR3 totals 13 residues. V was pared by 2 bases and J by 4 bases, with 9 bases between. The germline V gene has CDR1 SGHTA and CDR2 FQGTGA. In DNA form, the CDR3 reads TGTGCCAGCAGCTTAGAGCTCGGTTACGAGCAGTACTTC. Amino acid sequence: CASSLELGYEQYF. Based on the CDR3 plus reference TRBV7-3 and TRBJ2-7, the full variable domain is GAGVSQTPSNKVTEKGKYVELRCDPISGHTALYWYRQSLGQGPEFLIYFQGTGAADDSGLPNDRFFAVRPEGSVSTLKIQRTERGDSAVYLCASSLELGYEQYFGPGTRLTVT.

This sequence joins TRBV19 and TRBJ1-5; TRBD1 is a possible D gene (5 bases). Germline V lookup: CDR1 LNHDA, CDR2 SQIVND (reference sequence). The CDR3 extends over 14 amino acids. Trimming took off 0 bases at V and 5 bases at J, with 8 bases between the two ends. Here the CDR3 DNA reads TGTGCCAGTAGTATAGAGGGGCGAGATCAGCCCCAGCATTTT. As protein: CASSIEGRDQPQHF. Full variable domain (rest looked up from reference TRBV19 and TRBJ1-5): DGGITQSPKYLFRKEGQNVTLSCEQNLNHDAMYWYRQDPGQGLRLIYYSQIVNDFQKGDIAEGYSVSREKKESFPLTVTSAQKNPTAFYLCASSIEGRDQPQHFGDGTRLSIL.

V and J are TRBV5-6 and TRBJ2-7, with D perhaps matching TRBD2 (5 bases). The CDR3 spans 13 residues. CDR1 and CDR2 from the germline V gene are SGHDT and YYEEEE. V was shortened by 4 bases and J by 2 bases, with 10 bases between the two germline ends. In nucleotides, the CDR3 is TGTGCCAGCAGCCCCGCTAGCACCTACGAGCAGTACTTC. Residues: CASSPASTYEQYF.

This clone is a singleton in its sample. This chain uses TRBV19 with TRBJ1-2; TRBD1 might be the D (5 bases). The V and J ends lost 3 bases and 2 bases respectively, with 13 bases between them. The length of the CDR3 is 15 residues. The germline CDR1 and CDR2 sequences are LNHDA and SQIVND (reference sequence). The DNA of the CDR3 is TGTGCCAGTAGTATGGAGGGGACGGAAAACTATGGCTACACCTTC. Residues: CASSMEGTENYGYTF.

This clone was counted once. V is TRBV6-2 or TRBV6-3 and J is TRBJ2-3; possibly TRBD1 for D (6 bases). The CDR3 is 17 amino acids. CDR1 and CDR2 (germline): MNHEY, SVGEGT. Between the trimmed V and J ends, which lost 5 bases and 2 bases, there was a span of 20 bases. The CDR3 spells CASSTRWGTRDTDTQYF. Here the CDR3 DNA reads TGTGCCAGCAGTACGAGATGGGGGACAAGGGACACAGATACGCAGTATTTT.

This rearrangement joins TRBV5-1 to TRBJ1-1; perhaps TRBD1 as D (5 bases). This CDR3 spans 14 amino acids. Trimming shortened V by 4 bases and J by 1 base, and 11 bases separated the two germline ends. Germline V gene sequence: CDR1 SGHRS, CDR2 YFSETQ. CDR3 sequence: CASSARGRNTEAFF. The CDR3 DNA reads as TGCGCCAGCAGCGCCCGGGGGAGGAACACTGAAGCTTTCTTT.

This chain joins TRBV24-1 and TRBJ2-3; D is unresolved. The V end lost 6 bases, the J end lost 5 bases, and 8 bases lay between the germline ends. Germline assignment: CDR1 KGHDR and CDR2 SFDVKD. The CDR3 is 12 amino acids. CDR3 sequence reads: CATSHYGDTQYF. Written as DNA, the CDR3 is TGTGCCACCAGTCACTACGGAGATACGCAGTATTTT.

The genes are TRBV7-2 and TRBJ1-2, with D perhaps TRBD1 (6 bases). The CDR3 spans 15 residues. V was trimmed by 1 base and J by 5 bases, leaving 14 bases between them. Germline loops: CDR1 SGHTA, CDR2 FQGNSA. CDR3 in amino acids: CASSLGQATRYGYTF. Here the CDR3 DNA reads TGTGCCAGCAGCTTAGGACAGGCCACTAGGTATGGCTACACCTTC.

The J gene is TRBJ2-1, the V gene TRBV5-1; 7 bases are shared with TRBD2. The length of the CDR3 is 13 residues. Germline V CDR1 and CDR2: SGHRS, YFSETQ. V was pared by 9 bases and J by 6 bases, with 9 bases of the junction left unmatched. The CDR3 sequence: CANPTGGSNEQFF. CDR3 sequence (DNA): TGCGCCAACCCAACGGGGGGAAGCAATGAGCAGTTCTTC.

V gene TRBV11-3 combines with J gene TRBJ2-3; TRBD1 aligns across 9 bases. The germline V gene has CDR1 SGHNT and CDR2 YENEEA. This CDR3 contains 20 residues. V shed 6 bases, J shed 5 bases, and the junction held 24 bases outside the gene matches. The CDR3 reads CASRQANPDRGVTVGDTQYF. The CDR3, as DNA: TGTGCCAGCAGGCAAGCTAACCCCGACAGGGGGGTTACCGTTGGAGATACGCAGTATTTT.

The chain carries TRBV7-3 and TRBJ2-5; 8 bases align to TRBD2. V gave up 5 bases and J gave up 13 bases; unmatched junction bases: 9. In germline, CDR1 is SGHTA, CDR2 FQGTGA. CDR3 length: 12 amino acids. In nucleotides, the CDR3 is TGTGCCAGCAGCCCGGGGGGGGAACCTAGGTACTTC. Translating gives CASSPGGEPRYF.

The rearrangement joins TRBV7-9 to TRBJ2-2; the match to TRBD2 covers 9 bases. J was trimmed by 3 bases and V by 0 bases; bases with no gene match: 2. CDR1 is SEHNR and CDR2 is FQNEAQ in the germline V gene (reference sequence). The CDR3 contains 16 residues. CDR3 bases: TGTGCCAGCAGCTTAGCGCTAGCGGGGTACACCGGGGAGCTGTTTTTT. It encodes CASSLALAGYTGELFF.

The sample holds a few counts of this clone. This rearrangement joins TRBV7-2 to TRBJ2-7; D possibly corresponds to TRBD1 (6 bases). There are 14 residues in the CDR3. Germline CDR1 is SGHTA and CDR2 is FQGNSA. Between the trimmed V and J ends, which lost 5 bases and 1 base, there was a span of 12 bases. This chain's CDR3 is CASSNNRVSYEQYF. The CDR3 nucleotides are TGTGCCAGCAGCAATAACAGGGTATCCTACGAGCAGTACTTC.

The genes are TRBV11-1 and TRBJ1-1; D not certain. The CDR3 extends over 15 amino acids. Trimming shortened V by 0 bases and J by 4 bases, and 12 bases separated the two germline ends. Germline V gene sequence: CDR1 SGHAT, CDR2 FQDESV (reference sequence). This chain's CDR3 is CASSLARGVGTEAFF. The CDR3, as DNA: TGTGCCAGCAGCTTAGCGCGCGGGGTTGGCACTGAAGCTTTCTTT. Based on the CDR3 plus reference TRBV11-1 and TRBJ1-1, the full variable domain is EAEVAQSPRYKITEKSQAVAFWCDPISGHATLYWYRQILGQGPELLVQFQDESVVDDSQLPKDRFSAERLKGVDSTLKIQPAELGDSAMYLCASSLARGVGTEAFFGQGTRLTVV.

V gene TRBV6-5 combines with J gene TRBJ1-1; TRBD1 aligns across 7 bases. Germline trimming cut 7 bases from V and 9 bases from J; bases unmatched to any gene: 8. CDR1 is MNHEY, CDR2 SVGAGI, per germline. The CDR3 is made up of 12 amino acids. As DNA, the CDR3 is TGTGCCAGCATAACAGGGGTCGGGCAAGCTTTCTTT. This translates into CASITGVGQAFF.

J is TRBJ1-1 and V is TRBV11-2; no clear D gene. Germline assignment: CDR1 SGHAT and CDR2 FQNNGV. V was clipped by 1 base and J by 5 bases, with 11 bases between them. The CDR3 extends over 14 amino acids. The CDR3: CASSLGPGGTEAFF. The CDR3 nucleotides read TGTGCCAGCAGCTTAGGCCCGGGTGGGACTGAAGCTTTCTTT.

The chain is built from TRBV7-2 and TRBJ2-3, with D possibly TRBD2 on 5 matching bases. This CDR3 contains 17 residues. V was pared by 6 bases and J by 4 bases, with 23 bases between. Germline CDR1 and CDR2: SGHTA and FQGNSA. CDR3 nucleotide sequence: TGTGCCAGCAGTTTTCGTTCGGCTAGCTATGTCGCAGATACGCAGTATTTT. It specifies CASSFRSASYVADTQYF.

The V gene is TRBV5-4, the J gene TRBJ1-2; D uncertain. Germline CDR1 SGHNT, CDR2 YYREEE (reference sequence). This CDR3 contains 14 residues. The V end was cut by 0 bases, the J end by 4 bases, with 10 bases between. CDR3 sequence reads: CASSLAEGVYGYTF. CDR3 in DNA: TGTGCCAGCAGCTTGGCCGAGGGTGTCTATGGCTACACCTTC.

This rearrangement joins TRBV6-6 to TRBJ2-2; D ambiguous. The germline V and J ends were trimmed by 6 bases and 0 bases, with 8 bases remaining between them. CDR1 and CDR2 from the germline V gene are MNHNY and SVGAGI (reference sequence). This CDR3 has 14 amino acids. CDR3 DNA: TGTGCCAGCAGGGGCCCCGCGAACACCGGGGAGCTGTTTTTT. Translation gives CASRGPANTGELFF.